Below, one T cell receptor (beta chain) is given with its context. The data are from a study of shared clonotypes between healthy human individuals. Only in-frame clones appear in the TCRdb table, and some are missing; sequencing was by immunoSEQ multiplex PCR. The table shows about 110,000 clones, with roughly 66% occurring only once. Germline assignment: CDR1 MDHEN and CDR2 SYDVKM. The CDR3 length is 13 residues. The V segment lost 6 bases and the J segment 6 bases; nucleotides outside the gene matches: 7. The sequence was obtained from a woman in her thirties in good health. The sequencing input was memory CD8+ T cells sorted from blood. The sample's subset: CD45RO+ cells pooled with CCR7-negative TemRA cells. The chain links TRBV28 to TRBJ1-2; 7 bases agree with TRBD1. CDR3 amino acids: CASRVDRVHGYTF. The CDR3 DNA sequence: TGTGCCAGCAGAGTAGACAGGGTGCATGGCTACACCTTC.